This passage covers 8 T cell receptor beta chains from one sample sequenced in a study of T cell responses to AZD1222 COVID-19 vaccine. Clones were sequenced by immunoSEQ multiplex PCR, and TCRdb holds only the in-frame ones, with some missing. The sample contains about 150,000 clones, about nine tenths of which appear only once. Material: peripheral blood, obtained 28 days after the second AZD1222 dose. The receptor set was obtained from an adult who received the AZD1222 COVID-19 vaccine.

V and J are TRBV3-1 (or the pseudogene TRBV3-2) and TRBJ1-4; no clear D. The V end was cut by 4 bases, the J end by 4 bases, with 7 bases between. Germline V gives CDR1 LGHDT, CDR2 YNNKEL (reference sequence). There are 13 residues in the CDR3. The CDR3 here is CASSLYYNEKLFF. The CDR3 coding sequence is TGTGCCAGCAGCCTATATTATAATGAAAAACTGTTTTTT.

The chain has TRBV25-1 and TRBJ2-1; D may be TRBD1 (7 bases). The CDR3 contains 16 residues. V dropped 2 bases and J dropped 10 bases, with 21 bases sitting between them. The germline gives CDR1 MGHDK, CDR2 SYGVNS. The CDR3 DNA reads TGTGCCAGCAGTGAACCCAGGGGGGCGATTGGGGCGGAGCAGTTCTTC. Its translation is CASSEPRGAIGAEQFF.

CDR3 nucleotides: TGTGCCAGCAGTGTTTCAGTTAGCTCCTACGAGCAGTACTTC. The encoded protein is CASSVSVSSYEQYF. The genes are TRBV2 and TRBJ2-7, with D uncertain. The germline gives CDR1 SNHLY, CDR2 FYNNEI. CDR3 length equals 14 residues. Trimming stripped 4 bases from V and 0 bases from J, with 10 bases between.

This chain links TRBV5-6 with TRBJ1-4; TRBD1 agrees at 9 bases. Losses at the gene ends were 4 bases for V and 7 bases for J; bases not matched to a gene: 2. The length of the CDR3 is 13 residues. CDR1 and CDR2 from the germline V gene are SGHDT and YYEEEE. The CDR3 nucleotides are TGTGCCAGCAGCCGGGACAGGGTTGAAAAACTGTTTTTT. Translated: CASSRDRVEKLFF.

CDR3 amino acids: CASSGGTGVEQYF. The CDR3 bases are TGTGCCAGCAGCGGCGGGACAGGGGTCGAGCAGTACTTC. V usage is TRBV7-9 and J usage is TRBJ2-7, with 10 bases fitting TRBD1. This CDR3 has 13 residues. With V trimmed by 5 bases and J by 6 bases, 4 bases remained unmatched. CDR1 is SEHNR and CDR2 is FQNEAQ in the germline V gene (reference sequence). Based on the CDR3 plus reference TRBV7-9 and TRBJ2-7, the full variable domain is DTGVSQNPRHKITKRGQNVTFRCDPISEHNRLYWYRQTLGQGPEFLTYFQNEAQLEKSRLLSDRFSAERPKGSFSTLEIQRTEQGDSAMYLCASSGGTGVEQYFGPGTRLTVT.

The chain couples TRBV5-6 to TRBJ1-3; D unresolved. With 0 bases removed from V and 5 bases from J, the gap between germline ends came to 9 bases. The CDR3 runs 14 residues. CDR1 is SGHDT, CDR2 YYEEEE, per germline. CDR3 residues: CASSLVDGRNTIYF. In DNA, the CDR3 is TGTGCCAGCAGCTTGGTGGACGGGCGAAACACCATATATTTT.

This clone was observed once. The chain carries TRBV19 and TRBJ1-4, with D unresolved. The V gene's germline CDR1 is LNHDA and CDR2 SQIVND (reference sequence). V lost 1 base to trimming and J lost 5 bases, with 11 bases between them. CDR3 size: 15 residues. Written as DNA, the CDR3 is TGTGCCAGTAGTATAGTGACATCAGTAAATGAAAAACTGTTTTTT. Translated: CASSIVTSVNEKLFF.

This chain connects TRBV5-1 to TRBJ2-1, with 10 bases matching TRBD1. The V and J ends lost 4 bases and 8 bases, in that order; junction bases with no gene match: 9. There are 15 residues in the CDR3. Per the germline V gene, CDR1 is SGHRS and CDR2 is YFSETQ. CDR3 sequence reads: CASSVRTGGNYEQFF. For the CDR3, the DNA is TGCGCCAGCAGCGTTAGGACAGGGGGGAATTATGAGCAGTTCTTC.